This T cell receptor beta chain appears in the sequencing data of a study of blood T cell repertoires in COVID-19. The protocol was immunoSEQ multiplex PCR, while the TCRdb copy is restricted to in-frame clones and leaves out a portion. The table lists fewer than 150,000 clones, around nine tenths of them singletons. The TCR sequence derives from a woman aged 40 to 50 with acute or convalescent COVID-19. The sample comprised peripheral blood.

The CDR3 loop is CAITRTGVNTEAFF. CDR3 DNA sequence: TGTGCCATCACGAGGACAGGAGTGAACACTGAAGCTTTCTTT. The rearrangement links TRBV10-3 to TRBJ1-1; 7 bases fit TRBD1. CDR1 ENHRY and CDR2 SYGVKD come from the germline V gene. This CDR3 is built from 14 residues. Losses at the gene ends were 7 bases for V and 0 bases for J; bases not matched to a gene: 5.